This T cell receptor beta chain was captured by sequencing in a study of control samples from healthy donors and cancer patients. The CDR3 has 15 residues. Between the trimmed V and J ends, which lost 7 bases and 0 bases, there was a span of 14 bases. CDR1 is SGHRS and CDR2 is YFSETQ in the germline V gene. Assay used: immunoSEQ multiplex PCR; TCRdb lists only in-frame clones, some missing. The sample records some 130,000 clones, approximately 90% being singletons. The chain carries TRBV5-1 and TRBJ2-1; no clear D. The TCR sequence derives from a man in his forties or fifties in good health. Input material: blood. CDR3 bases: TGCGCCAGCCAGATTAGGCCCGACTCCTACAATGAGCAGTTCTTC. Its protein product is CASQIRPDSYNEQFF.